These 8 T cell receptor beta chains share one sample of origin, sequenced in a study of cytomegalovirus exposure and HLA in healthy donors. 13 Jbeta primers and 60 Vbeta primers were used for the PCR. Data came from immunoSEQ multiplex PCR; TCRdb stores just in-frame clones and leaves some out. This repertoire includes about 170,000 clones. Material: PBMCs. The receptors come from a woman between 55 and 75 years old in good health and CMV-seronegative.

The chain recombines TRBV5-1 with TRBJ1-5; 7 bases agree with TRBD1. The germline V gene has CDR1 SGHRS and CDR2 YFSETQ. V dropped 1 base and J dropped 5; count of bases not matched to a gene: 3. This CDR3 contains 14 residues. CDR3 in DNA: TGCGCCAGCAGCTTGTTGGGGACAGATCAGCCCCAGCATTTT. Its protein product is CASSLLGTDQPQHF.

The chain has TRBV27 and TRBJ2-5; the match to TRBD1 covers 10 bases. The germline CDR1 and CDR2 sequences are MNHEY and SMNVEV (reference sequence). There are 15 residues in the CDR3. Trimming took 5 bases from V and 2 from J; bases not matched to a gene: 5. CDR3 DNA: TGTGCCAGCAGTGTCGGGACAGGGGAACAAGAGACCCAGTACTTC. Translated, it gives CASSVGTGEQETQYF.

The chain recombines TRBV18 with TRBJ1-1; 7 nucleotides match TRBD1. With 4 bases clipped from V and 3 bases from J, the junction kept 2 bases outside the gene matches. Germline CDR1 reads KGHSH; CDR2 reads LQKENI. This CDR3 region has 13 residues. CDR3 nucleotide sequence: TGTGCCAGCTCACAGGACAGGTACACTGAAGCTTTCTTT. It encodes CASSQDRYTEAFF.

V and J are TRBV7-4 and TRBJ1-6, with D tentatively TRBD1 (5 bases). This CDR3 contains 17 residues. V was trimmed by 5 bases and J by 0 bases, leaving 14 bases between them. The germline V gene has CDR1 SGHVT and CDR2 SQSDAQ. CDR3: CASSARQRSSYNSPLHF. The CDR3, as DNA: TGTGCCAGCAGCGCCAGACAGAGGAGCTCCTATAATTCACCCCTCCACTTT. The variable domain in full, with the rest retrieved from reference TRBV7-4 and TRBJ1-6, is GAGVSQSPRYKVAKRGRDVALRCDSISGHVTLYWYRQTLGQGSEVLTYSQSDAQRDKSGRPSGRFSAERPERSVSTLKIQRTEQGDSAVYLCASSARQRSSYNSPLHFGNGTRLTVT.

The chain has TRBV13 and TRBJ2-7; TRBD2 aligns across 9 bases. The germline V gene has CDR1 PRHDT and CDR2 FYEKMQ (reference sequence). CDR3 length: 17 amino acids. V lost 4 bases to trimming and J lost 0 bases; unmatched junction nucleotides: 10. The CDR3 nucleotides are TGTGCCAGCAGCTCCGGGCGGGGGGGCCTGAGCTCCTACGAGCAGTACTTC. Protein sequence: CASSSGRGGLSSYEQYF.

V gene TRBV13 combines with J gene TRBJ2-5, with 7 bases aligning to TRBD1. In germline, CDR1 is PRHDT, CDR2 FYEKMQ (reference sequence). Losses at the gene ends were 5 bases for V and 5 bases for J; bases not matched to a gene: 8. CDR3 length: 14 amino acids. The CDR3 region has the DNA TGTGCCAGCAGCCTCGAAGGGGGCCGGGAGACCCAGTACTTC. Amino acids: CASSLEGGRETQYF.

CDR3 loop: CASSPHRLAGGQVVEQFF. The CDR3 bases are TGTGCCAGCAGCCCCCATCGACTAGCGGGGGGGCAGGTGGTTGAGCAGTTCTTC. The J gene is TRBJ2-1, the V gene TRBV7-8; 14 nucleotides align to TRBD2. The V and J ends lost 5 bases and 9 bases, in that order; junction bases with no gene match: 15. Germline-derived CDR1 and CDR2 are SGHVS and FQNEAQ. This CDR3 spans 18 amino acids.

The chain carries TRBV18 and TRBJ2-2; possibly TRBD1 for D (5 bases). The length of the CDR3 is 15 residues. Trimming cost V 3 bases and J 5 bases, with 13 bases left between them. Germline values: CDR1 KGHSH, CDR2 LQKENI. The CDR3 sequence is CASSPGQPRTGELFF. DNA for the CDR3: TGTGCCAGCTCACCCGGACAACCACGGACCGGGGAGCTGTTTTTT. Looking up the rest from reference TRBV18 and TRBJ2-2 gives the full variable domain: NAGVMQNPRHLVRRRGQEARLRCSPMKGHSHVYWYRQLPEEGLKFMVYLQKENIIDESGMPKERFSAEFPKEGPSILRIQQVVRGDSAAYFCASSPGQPRTGELFFGEGSRLTVL.